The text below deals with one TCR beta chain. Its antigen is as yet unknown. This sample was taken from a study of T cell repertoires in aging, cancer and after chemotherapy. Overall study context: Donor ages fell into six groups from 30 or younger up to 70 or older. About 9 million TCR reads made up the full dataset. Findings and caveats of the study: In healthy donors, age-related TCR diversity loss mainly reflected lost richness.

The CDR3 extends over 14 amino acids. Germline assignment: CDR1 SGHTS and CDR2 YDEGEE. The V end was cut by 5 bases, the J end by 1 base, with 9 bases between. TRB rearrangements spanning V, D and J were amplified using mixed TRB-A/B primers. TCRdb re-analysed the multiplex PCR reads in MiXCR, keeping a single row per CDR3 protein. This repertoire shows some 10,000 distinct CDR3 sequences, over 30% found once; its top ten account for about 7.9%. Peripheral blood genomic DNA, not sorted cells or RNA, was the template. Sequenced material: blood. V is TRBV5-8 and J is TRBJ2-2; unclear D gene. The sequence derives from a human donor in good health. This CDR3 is CASRFRKNTGELFF. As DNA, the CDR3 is TGTGCCAGCAGATTTAGGAAGAACACCGGGGAGCTGTTTTTT.